The 7 T cell receptor beta chains reported below all come from one sample, sequenced in a study of cytomegalovirus exposure and HLA in healthy donors. This PCR relied on a set of 60 Vbeta primers and 13 Jbeta primers. Clones were read by immunoSEQ multiplex PCR, and TCRdb kept only the in-frame ones, dropping some. The repertoire holds about 67,000 clones, with 75% to 90% as singletons. Sequencing was carried out using PBMCs. These receptors all come from a woman aged 25-40 years in good health and CMV-seropositive.

This clone was observed once. This chain uses TRBV5-1 with TRBJ2-3; D possibly corresponds to TRBD1 (6 bases). Germline V gives CDR1 SGHRS, CDR2 YFSETQ. The CDR3 runs 15 residues. Trimming removed 2 bases at V and 2 bases at J, with 12 bases between. CDR3 bases: TGCGCCAGCAGCTTACCAGGACAGTCCACAGATACGCAGTATTTT. This gives the protein CASSLPGQSTDTQYF.

The chain is built from TRBV7-2 and TRBJ1-2; 10 nucleotides line up with TRBD1. J was trimmed by 4 bases and V by 1 base; bases with no gene match: 3. The CDR3 totals 15 residues. Germline V CDR1 and CDR2: SGHTA, FQGNSA. CDR3 sequence: CASSLEGQGGYGYTF. The CDR3 DNA reads TGTGCCAGCAGCTTAGAAGGACAGGGGGGCTATGGCTACACCTTC.

V and J are TRBV25-1 and TRBJ2-7, with 10 bases aligning to TRBD1. The CDR3 covers 15 residues. The trim removed 4 bases at V and 4 bases at J, leaving 7 bases unmatched. Germline V gene data show CDR1 as MGHDK and CDR2 as SYGVNS. The CDR3, as DNA: TGTGCCAGCAGTGTTCGGGACAGGGGTTTATACGAGCAGTACTTC. Amino acid sequence: CASSVRDRGLYEQYF.

The count of this clone is one. The chain has TRBV5-4 and TRBJ2-4; D possibly corresponds to TRBD1 (6 bases). This CDR3 region has 15 residues. V was cut by 4 bases and J by 4 bases, with 15 bases left in between. Germline assignment: CDR1 SGHNT and CDR2 YYREEE (reference sequence). The DNA for the CDR3 is TGTGCCAGCAGCCAAGGAGGCACAGGGAAAAACATTCAGTACTTC. This gives the protein CASSQGGTGKNIQYF.

The V call is TRBV12-5, the J call TRBJ2-3, with D possibly being TRBD2 (5 bases). Germline V lookup: CDR1 LGHNT, CDR2 FRNRAP. Trimming shortened V by 3 bases and J by 5 bases, and 12 bases separated the two germline ends. The CDR3 is 14 amino acids. CDR3 in amino acids: CASGLEGAEDTQYF. DNA for the CDR3: TGTGCTAGTGGTTTAGAGGGAGCCGAAGATACGCAGTATTTT.

The chain carries TRBV29-1 and TRBJ1-1; 7 bases match TRBD1. V lost 6 bases, J lost 6 bases, and 7 bases stayed unmatched. The CDR3 is 12 residues long. Germline lookup yields CDR1 SQVTM and CDR2 ANQGSEA. The CDR3 nucleotides read TGCAGCGTAAGGACAGGTGGGTCTGAAGCTTTCTTT. Amino acid sequence: CSVRTGGSEAFF.

This chain links TRBV5-4 with TRBJ1-1; 9 nucleotides line up with TRBD1. V dropped 3 bases and J dropped 3; count of bases not matched to a gene: 3. The germline CDR1 and CDR2 sequences are SGHNT and YYREEE (reference sequence). CDR3 length equals 14 residues. CDR3 protein: CASSYRQGDTEAFF. For the CDR3, the DNA is TGTGCCAGCAGCTACAGACAGGGGGACACTGAAGCTTTCTTT.